These 4 T cell receptor beta chains originate from one sample sequenced in a study of CD8 T cells in ankylosing spondylitis. TCRdb fed the 5' RACE reads into MiXCR, producing one record per CDR3 protein. The sample includes approximately 350,000 distinct CDR3 sequences, 20% of them seen just once. The sequencing input was blood, either unsorted or a sorted T cell fraction (not recorded which). These receptors all stem from a male donor with ankylosing spondylitis or in good health (not recorded which).

This clonotype was counted between two and nine times. The chain employs TRBV7-9 and TRBJ2-5, with TRBD2 as a possible D gene (5 bases). The CDR3 consists of 14 residues. V shed 5 bases and J shed 7 bases, with 17 bases lying between them. The V gene's germline CDR1 is SEHNR and CDR2 FQNEAQ (reference sequence). CDR3 sequence: CASSPWEIKRTQYF. In DNA, the CDR3 is TGTGCCAGCAGCCCGTGGGAGATAAAGCGGACCCAGTACTTC.

The chain combines TRBV27 with TRBJ2-2, with 8 positions matching TRBD1. The CDR3 sequence is 16 residues long. CDR1 and CDR2 (germline): MNHEY, SMNVEV (reference sequence). The ends lost 5 bases at V and 4 bases at J; junction bases unmatched: 9. CDR3 sequence: CASSRRTGWVTGELFF. The CDR3 nucleotides are TGTGCCAGCAGTCGAAGGACAGGGTGGGTCACCGGGGAGCTGTTTTTT.

V and J are TRBV20-1 and TRBJ2-7, with 9 bases lining up with TRBD2. This CDR3 spans 16 amino acids. In germline, CDR1 is DFQATT, CDR2 SNEGSKA (reference sequence). The V segment lost 0 bases and the J segment 7 bases; nucleotides outside the gene matches: 13. CDR3 region: CSARDEAGGPLEEQYF. CDR3 DNA sequence: TGCAGTGCTAGAGATGAGGCGGGGGGGCCGTTAGAAGAGCAGTACTTC.

The table lists this clonotype with a few counts. The J gene is TRBJ2-1, the V gene TRBV11-2; possibly TRBD1 for D (6 bases). Per germline, CDR1 SGHAT and CDR2 FQNNGV. The ends were cut back, 5 bases at V and 6 bases at J, with 17 bases in the middle. The CDR3 sequence is 15 residues long. The CDR3 protein is CASSVLKGDVNEQFF. The CDR3 DNA reads TGTGCCAGCAGCGTCCTGAAGGGGGACGTCAATGAGCAGTTCTTC.